The T cell receptor (beta chain) under discussion was sequenced for a study of T cells after posttransplantation cyclophosphamide. The study's findings and limits: Tissue-infiltrating T cells from skin or gut overlapped little with blood T cells. Recipient CMV seropositivity and CMV reactivation strongly tracked TRB clonality. Later blood repertoires were often dominated by clones from the donor CD8+ memory compartment.

Notes on this clone: Antigen unknown.

Libraries were prepared by immunoSEQ multiplex PCR; TCRdb keeps only in-frame clonotypes and omits some of them. Of about 43,000 clones in the sample, roughly 88% were seen once. This CDR3 has 15 residues. Germline V gene lookup returns CDR1 SEHNR and CDR2 FQNEAQ (reference sequence). V lost 5 bases and J lost 2; bases outside the gene matches: 5. A marrow graft followed busulfan-fludarabine conditioning, with cyclophosphamide on days +3 and +4. This sequence was found in a male patient between 60 and 69 years old who received an allogeneic stem cell transplant from a related donor and was CMV-positive. The graft donor may account for some of the T cells. The specimen was PBMCs, collected 60 to 65 days after allogeneic stem cell transplant with posttransplant cyclophosphamide. The chain recombines TRBV7-9 with TRBJ1-2, with 10 bases fitting TRBD1. The CDR3 coding sequence is TGTGCCAGCAGCCCCCCGGGACAGGGGAACTATGGCTACACCTTC. Protein product: CASSPPGQGNYGYTF.